This T cell receptor (beta chain) was profiled in a study of shared clonotypes between healthy human individuals. Naive-designated CD8 cells lacked CD45RO, were positively enriched for CCR7, and omitted terminally differentiated effector memory CD45RA+ cells. Remarks on this clone: Its antigen is unknown.

Germline loops: CDR1 SGHRS, CDR2 YFSETQ. This CDR3 region has 15 residues. The V end was cut by 0 bases, the J end by 5 bases, with 13 bases between. Study-level findings and limits: About 5% was the fraction of naive CD4 clonotypes found shared across a handful of donors.

Authors' data handling: From ImmunoSEQ came sequences covering only the junction and carrying no quality scores, so filtering differed. Only in-frame clones appear in the TCRdb table, and some are missing; sequencing was by immunoSEQ multiplex PCR. V and J calls and clone size are copied from that table; D and trimming were computed from the DNA. The sample records about 2.1 million clones, more than 85% being singletons. This clonotype was obtained from a young man in good health. Some clones in this sample may be carry-over from other donors' samples. The chain carries TRBV5-1 and TRBJ2-3, with D possibly matching TRBD2 (5 bases). Material for sequencing was naive CD8+ T cells from PBMCs. This CDR3 reads CASSLEFHRGDTQYF. In nucleotides, the CDR3 is TGCGCCAGCAGCTTGGAGTTTCACCGGGGAGATACGCAGTATTTT. Full variable domain (missing parts from reference TRBV5-1 and TRBJ2-3): KAGVTQTPRYLIKTRGQQVTLSCSPISGHRSVSWYQQTPGQGLQFLFEYFSETQRNKGNFPGRFSGRQFSNSRSEMNVSTLELGDSALYLCASSLEFHRGDTQYFGPGTRLTVL.